This T cell receptor (beta chain) was captured by sequencing in a study of blood T cells in healthy people across ages (dated by TCRdb to about 2015). Broadly, across the study: Template switching captured roughly one uniquely barcoded TCR beta cDNA molecule per two T cells in model experiments. Donors were grouped into four age groups: young (average roughly 15 years), middle-aged (around 39), aged (about 60) and long-lived (approximately 75). To avoid experimental bias, donors of different ages were randomly spread across the sequencing lanes. To track age-related changes in TCR beta repertoire diversity, the study relied on deep sequencing normalized with unique cDNA molecular identifiers. Using the same blood draw, the study looked at two additional independent replicas of 1 million unique cDNA reads for two donors, one aged 18 to 30 and the other aged 80 or older. Overall results and qualifications from the work: A strong correlation was found between observed TCR beta diversity and the percentage of naive T cells measured by flow cytometry. The CMV infection status of donors was not known, potentially confounding age-related changes in expanded clonotypes. Since profiling was done on bulk unsorted PBMCs, naive and antigen-experienced compartments could not be conclusively compared. Estimates of total diversity based on one million sequenced T cells were regarded as lower bounds and as underestimates. Observed TCR beta diversity per million T cells fell roughly linearly with age, and a significant reduction was already apparent by age roughly 41. Compared with the aged group, the long-lived group had more naive CD4+ T cells, fewer expanded clones and increased TCR diversity, suggesting age selection.

The germline V gene specifies SGHDN as CDR1 and FVKESK as CDR2. The CDR3 has 12 amino acids, counting the end cysteine and phenylalanine. Kept here is only the CDR3 DNA, which spans 36 bases and is read in frame from base 1. A remark on this clonotype: Its antigen remains unidentified. An end of the junction does not agree with germline; a read error may underlie this.

Donors were 30 to 45 systemically healthy Caucasian individuals from Russia aged roughly 6 to 90 years. Each donor gave 9.5 to 10 milliliters of peripheral blood, drawn into EDTA-treated Vacutainer tubes. Ficoll-Paque density-gradient centrifugation was used to isolate PBMCs, with at least 7 million per sample. Trizol reagent was used to extract total RNA from PBMCs, with at least 6 micrograms per sample. For every donor, flow cytometry on a PBMC aliquot measured the percentage of naive CD45RAhigh/CD27high T cells. The library was produced with 5' RACE. The second PCR ran for about 7 to 11 cycles and used a J-beta primer mix along with a sample-barcoded 5' primer. A template-switch 5' adaptor carrying 12 random nucleotides introduced a unique molecular identifier onto each TCR beta cDNA molecule. Each sample yielded at least 3 million CDR3-containing paired-end reads. All of the RNA was converted into first-strand cDNA using the Mint cDNA synthesis kit, with a TRBC-specific oligonucleotide serving as the primer. After uracil-DNA glycosylase treatment, a first 18-cycle PCR used universal primers M1SS and BC2_uni_R on all cDNA. The published analysis was carried out like this. Normalization of each sample was performed by random selection of 1 million high-quality reads, each carrying a distinct molecular identifier. Reads with shared molecular identifiers were discarded instead of being binned into consensus sequences. CDR3 identification, clonotype clustering and error correction used MiTCR with a Q25 quality threshold and the strictest error-elimination algorithm. A nonparametric unseen species model with Euler transformation was used to estimate a lower bound on total TCR beta diversity. The raw public reads went through TCRdb reprocessing: fastp at Q25, MiXCR clone calling, in-frame beta chains kept. Rows are unified per CDR3 protein, each entry keeping the most common DNA and genes. The V and J calls and clone size are TCRdb's, not the authors'. This sample holds fewer than 2,000,000 distinct CDR3 sequences; around 40% were observed only once. The ten top clones hold 23% of the sample.

The source is a human donor in good health. The sequenced sample consisted of blood. Recombination linked TRBV14 to TRBJ1-2; the D gene is unclear. In nucleotides, the sequence is TGTACCAGCAGCCACCCGGGGTCCACCTACACCTTC. This encodes CTSSHPGSTYTF.